Each of the 30 T cell receptor beta chains below was sequenced from the same sample in a study of shared clonotypes between healthy human individuals (dated by TCRdb to about 2020). Library preparation employed the immunoSEQ multiplex PCR assay. TCRdb retrieved this table from immuneACCESS and kept in-frame rearrangements only. Not all clones are present; in checked studies, unresolved V genes account for under half, and no reason is known for the remainder. The sample profile shows around 2.3 million clones; approximately 96% of them were found once. The ten biggest clones cover around 0.13% of the sample. Sequencing used naive CD4+ T cells sorted from blood. In the paper's terms, the cell subset or site label means: CD45RA+ positively selected. These receptors all come from a man aged 18 to 29 in good health.

The V and J genes are TRBV6-4 and TRBJ1-1; tentative D call: TRBD1 (5 bases). The CDR3 has 14 amino acids. The germline CDR1 and CDR2 sequences are MRHNA and SNTAGT. The V end lost 6 bases, the J end lost 2 bases, and 13 bases lay between the germline ends. The CDR3 spells CASRDQGLNTEAFF. Written as DNA, the CDR3 is TGTGCCAGCAGGGATCAGGGCCTCAACACTGAAGCTTTCTTT.

The chain is built from TRBV27 and TRBJ2-5; perhaps D is TRBD1 or TRBD2 (6 bases each). Germline V CDR1 and CDR2: MNHEY, SMNVEV (reference sequence). V gave up 8 bases and J gave up 5 bases, with 18 bases separating them. The length of the CDR3 is 14 residues. CDR3: CASRLGGGMETQYF. CDR3 sequence (DNA): TGTGCCAGCCGCCTTGGAGGGGGTATGGAGACCCAGTACTTC.

The chain uses TRBV19 and TRBJ1-2; no reliable D call. The CDR3 contains 15 residues. V lost 3 bases, J lost 4 bases, and 15 bases lay in between. Germline values: CDR1 LNHDA, CDR2 SQIVND (reference sequence). The CDR3 region has the DNA TGTGCCAGTAGTATCCTAACACTAGGCAGCTATGGCTACACCTTC. As protein: CASSILTLGSYGYTF.

The chain recombines TRBV5-6 with TRBJ1-2; 7 bases are shared with TRBD1. CDR3 length equals 16 residues. The V segment lost 5 bases and the J segment 2 bases; nucleotides outside the gene matches: 12. Germline V lookup: CDR1 SGHDT, CDR2 YYEEEE. The CDR3 DNA is TGTGCCAGCAGGCAGACTGGACAGGCGGAGAACTATGGCTACACCTTC. Its translation is CASRQTGQAENYGYTF.

The V gene is TRBV7-8, the J gene TRBJ1-5; D unresolved. CDR3 length equals 13 residues. V lost 3 bases and J 1 base, leaving 4 bases between the germline ends. Germline CDR1 and CDR2: SGHVS and FQNEAQ. The CDR3 region has the DNA TGTGCCAGCAGCTTCCGGAGCAATCAGCCCCAGCATTTT. This translates into CASSFRSNQPQHF.

The chain employs TRBV5-1 and TRBJ2-7; D uncertain. The CDR3 extends over 15 amino acids. Trimming took off 0 bases at V and 6 bases at J, with 16 bases between the two ends. Germline V gene data show CDR1 as SGHRS and CDR2 as YFSETQ. DNA for the CDR3: TGCGCCAGCAGCTTGGATCAGGCTAGAATCTCCGAGCAGTACTTC. Amino acids: CASSLDQARISEQYF.

The chain carries TRBV5-1 and TRBJ2-1; the D is unclear. The V gene lost 6 bases and the J gene lost 0 bases, with 10 bases spanning the gap. In germline, CDR1 is SGHRS, CDR2 YFSETQ. The CDR3 has 14 amino acids. The CDR3 sequence: CASTEPSSYNEQFF. CDR3 coding DNA: TGCGCCAGCACGGAACCCAGCTCCTACAATGAGCAGTTCTTC.

This chain links TRBV7-8 with TRBJ2-7; 7 bases are a match to TRBD1. This CDR3 is 14 amino acids long. The trim removed 5 bases at V and 3 bases at J, leaving 7 bases unmatched. The germline V gene encodes CDR1 SGHVS and CDR2 FQNEAQ. The CDR3 DNA sequence: TGTGCCAGCAGCCTAGGGACAGTTGACTACGAGCAGTACTTC. Translated, it gives CASSLGTVDYEQYF.

To note about this clone: Within the sample, other DNA sequences also encode this same CDR3. The chain has TRBV14 and TRBJ2-5, with D uncertain. Looked up from germline, CDR1 is SGHDN and CDR2 is FVKESK. CDR3 length: 12 residues. Trimming pared 3 bases from V and 4 bases from J, leaving 6 bases between. This chain's CDR3 is CASSHIGETQYF. DNA of the CDR3: TGTGCCAGCAGCCACATCGGAGAGACCCAGTACTTC.

In its sample, this clone was seen once. The chain uses TRBV27 and TRBJ2-5, with TRBD2 identical over 12 bases. CDR3 size: 15 residues. Per the germline V gene, CDR1 is MNHEY and CDR2 is SMNVEV (reference sequence). The V and J ends lost 5 bases and 4 bases, in that order; junction bases with no gene match: 5. CDR3 in DNA: TGTGCCAGCAGTCACGGACTAGCGGGGTTAGAGACCCAGTACTTC. It yields the protein CASSHGLAGLETQYF.

This chain links TRBV5-1 with TRBJ1-5, with D perhaps matching TRBD1 (5 bases). The CDR3 runs to 15 residues. Germline lookup yields CDR1 SGHRS and CDR2 YFSETQ. Trimming took 4 bases from V and 5 from J, leaving 16 bases between them. Here the CDR3 DNA reads TGCGCCAGCAGCGAGACGGGACTCCCAGATCAGCCCCAGCATTTT. Encoded protein: CASSETGLPDQPQHF.

CDR3 region: CASRPTGAPYEQYF. For the CDR3, the DNA is TGCGCCAGCAGACCGACAGGGGCGCCATACGAGCAGTACTTC. This rearrangement joins TRBV5-1 to TRBJ2-7, with TRBD1 matching 8 bases. The CDR3 spans 14 residues. Germline trimming cut 5 bases from V and 4 bases from J; bases unmatched to any gene: 8. The germline gives CDR1 SGHRS, CDR2 YFSETQ.

V gene TRBV10-3 combines with J gene TRBJ2-2; TRBD1 aligns across 8 bases. Germline lookup yields CDR1 ENHRY and CDR2 SYGVKD. This CDR3 has 17 residues. V shed 1 base and J 6 bases; nucleotides not matched to a gene: 10. The CDR3 loop reads CAISEYYGTGSAGELFF. The DNA of the CDR3 is TGTGCCATCAGTGAGTACTACGGGACAGGTTCGGCCGGGGAGCTGTTTTTT.

The V and J genes are TRBV19 and TRBJ1-1; weak D call: TRBD1 (6 bases). The V gene's germline CDR1 is LNHDA and CDR2 SQIVND (reference sequence). The CDR3 is 14 amino acids. The V and J ends lost 4 bases and 7 bases respectively, with 16 bases between them. For the CDR3, the DNA is TGTGCCAGTAGTAACCCGAAGGACAGAAGTGAAGCTTTCTTT. Protein: CASSNPKDRSEAFF.

The V call is TRBV30, the J call TRBJ2-1; maybe TRBD2 (7 bases). The germline V gene has CDR1 GTSNPN and CDR2 SVGIG (reference sequence). The CDR3 is made up of 15 amino acids. With 2 bases removed from V and 4 bases from J, the gap between germline ends came to 15 bases. CDR3 amino acids: CAWSPRGGGYNEQFF. The DNA for the CDR3 is TGTGCCTGGAGTCCCCGAGGGGGGGGTTACAATGAGCAGTTCTTC.

The chain couples TRBV5-8 to TRBJ1-1; TRBD1 matches 9 bases. This CDR3 comprises 15 residues. The ends lost 5 bases at V and 0 bases at J; junction bases unmatched: 5. The germline V gene encodes CDR1 SGHTS and CDR2 YDEGEE. The CDR3 DNA sequence: TGTGCCAGCAGACAGGGGGCGGGGATGAACACTGAAGCTTTCTTT. This gives the protein CASRQGAGMNTEAFF. The full variable domain, rest sourced from reference TRBV5-8 and TRBJ1-1, is EAGVTQSPTHLIKTRGQQATLRCSPISGHTSVYWYQQALGLGLQFLLWYDEGEERNRGNFPPRFSGRQFPNYSSELNVNALELEDSALYLCASRQGAGMNTEAFFGQGTRLTVV.

This clone was seen once. This chain links TRBV7-9 with TRBJ1-1, with 7 positions matching TRBD1. With V trimmed by 7 bases and J by 1 base, 0 bases remained unmatched. This CDR3 is 12 amino acids long. Per the germline V gene, CDR1 is SEHNR and CDR2 is FQNEAQ (reference sequence). The CDR3 loop is CASNRGNTEAFF. The CDR3 region has the DNA TGTGCCAGCAACAGGGGGAACACTGAAGCTTTCTTT.

The chain recombines TRBV18 with TRBJ1-4, with D possibly matching TRBD1 (6 bases). CDR3 length: 20 residues. Germline values: CDR1 KGHSH, CDR2 LQKENI. Trimming left V 2 bases short and J 0 bases short, with 22 bases between. The CDR3 DNA reads as TGTGCCAGCTCACCAAGGGGGACATTCAGCCACTCGGCAACTAATGAAAAACTGTTTTTT. Translating gives CASSPRGTFSHSATNEKLFF. Full variable domain (missing parts from reference TRBV18 and TRBJ1-4): NAGVMQNPRHLVRRRGQEARLRCSPMKGHSHVYWYRQLPEEGLKFMVYLQKENIIDESGMPKERFSAEFPKEGPSILRIQQVVRGDSAAYFCASSPRGTFSHSATNEKLFFGSGTQLSVL.

The chain carries TRBV6-6 and TRBJ1-1; D ambiguous. V lost 2 bases, J lost 6 bases, and 13 bases lay in between. Germline values: CDR1 MNHNY, CDR2 SVGAGI (reference sequence). The CDR3 contains 14 residues. CDR3 bases: TGTGCCAGCAGTTACGTCCCGACGGACGCTGAAGCTTTCTTT. Encoded protein: CASSYVPTDAEAFF.

The rearrangement joins TRBV28 to TRBJ1-2, with D perhaps matching TRBD1 (5 bases). The germline V and J ends were trimmed by 1 base and 5 bases, with 14 bases remaining between them. The CDR3 totals 15 residues. Germline assignment: CDR1 MDHEN and CDR2 SYDVKM. CDR3 sequence: CASSLSRGEAYGYTF. The CDR3 nucleotides read TGTGCCAGCAGTTTATCGAGGGGAGAGGCGTATGGCTACACCTTC.

As for this clone: Other DNA sequences within the sample encode an identical CDR3. The rearrangement links TRBV5-4 to TRBJ1-6, with 10 bases identical to TRBD1. Germline V gives CDR1 SGHNT, CDR2 YYREEE (reference sequence). V lost 4 bases, J lost 6 bases, and 7 bases stayed unmatched. CDR3 size: 16 residues. The CDR3 DNA is TGTGCCAGCAGCCCCCGGACAGGGGGTTCTAATTCACCCCTCCACTTT. Translated: CASSPRTGGSNSPLHF.

The chain joins TRBV7-9 to TRBJ1-6; D ambiguous. This CDR3 comprises 12 residues. Looked up from germline, CDR1 is SEHNR and CDR2 is FQNEAQ (reference sequence). V lost 1 base and J 13 bases, leaving 8 bases between the germline ends. The CDR3 region is CASSLVPQPLHF. The CDR3 region has the DNA TGTGCCAGCAGCTTAGTACCCCAGCCCCTCCACTTT.

The chain employs TRBV30 and TRBJ2-5; D may be TRBD2 (5 bases). V was cut by 3 bases and J by 6 bases, with 8 bases left in between. The CDR3 is 11 residues long. CDR1 GTSNPN and CDR2 SVGIG come from the germline V gene (reference sequence). The DNA for the CDR3 is TGTGCCTGGAGGAGGGAGAAGACCCAGTACTTC. This sequence encodes CAWRREKTQYF.

The rearrangement links TRBV18 to TRBJ1-1; D is uncertain. The V gene lost 1 base and the J gene lost 1 base, with 13 bases spanning the gap. Looked up from germline, CDR1 is KGHSH and CDR2 is LQKENI. The CDR3 extends over 16 amino acids. CDR3 DNA sequence: TGTGCCAGCTCACCACTCCCTTTAGGGTGGAACACTGAAGCTTTCTTT. Translating gives CASSPLPLGWNTEAFF.

The chain carries TRBV6-5 and TRBJ1-2, with a possible D match to TRBD1 (5 bases). The CDR3 totals 12 residues. Germline CDR1 and CDR2: MNHEY and SVGAGI. Trimming took off 6 bases at V and 4 bases at J, with 9 bases between the two ends. DNA of the CDR3: TGTGCCAGCAGGGGGGATGCCTATGGCTACACCTTC. Amino acid sequence: CASRGDAYGYTF.

In regard to this clone: Other DNA sequences in the sample encode the same CDR3. V gene TRBV28 combines with J gene TRBJ1-2; D ambiguous. Trimming removed 7 bases from V and 2 bases from J, with 5 bases in between. CDR1 is MDHEN and CDR2 is SYDVKM in the germline V gene. This CDR3 has 11 amino acids. The CDR3 reads CASTSNYGYTF. The CDR3 nucleotides are TGTGCCAGCACATCCAACTATGGCTACACCTTC.

V and J are TRBV9 and TRBJ2-1; 8 bases align to TRBD2. The CDR3 consists of 15 residues. V shed 0 bases and J 7 bases; nucleotides not matched to a gene: 6. Germline V CDR1 and CDR2: SGDLS, YYNGEE. The CDR3 here is CASSVVGTRWNEQFF. In nucleotides, the CDR3 is TGTGCCAGCAGCGTAGTTGGGACTAGGTGGAATGAGCAGTTCTTC.

The rearrangement uses TRBV30 and TRBJ2-7; 7 bases agree with TRBD2. Per the germline V gene, CDR1 is GTSNPN and CDR2 is SVGIG (reference sequence). The CDR3 runs 16 residues. V shed 2 bases and J 2 bases; nucleotides not matched to a gene: 12. CDR3 loop: CAWSWVWASGTYEQYF. CDR3 sequence (DNA): TGTGCCTGGAGTTGGGTTTGGGCTAGCGGAACCTACGAGCAGTACTTC.

This chain links TRBV7-2 with TRBJ1-1; weak D call: TRBD1 (5 bases). The CDR3 is 16 amino acids. Between the trimmed V and J ends, which lost 2 bases and 3 bases, there was a span of 16 bases. In germline, CDR1 is SGHTA, CDR2 FQGNSA. In DNA form, the CDR3 reads TGTGCCAGCAGCTTACGGGCGGGGCAGAGGGACACTGAAGCTTTCTTT. Protein sequence: CASSLRAGQRDTEAFF.

The chain has TRBV6-6 and TRBJ1-2, with TRBD1 as a possible D gene (6 bases). The germline V gene encodes CDR1 MNHNY and CDR2 SVGAGI (reference sequence). Trimming removed 8 bases from V and 7 bases from J, with 23 bases in between. The CDR3 loop spans 15 amino acids. The chain's CDR3 is CASVFRAGVGSGYTF. The CDR3 nucleotides read TGTGCCAGCGTATTCAGGGCAGGGGTGGGCTCTGGCTACACCTTC.